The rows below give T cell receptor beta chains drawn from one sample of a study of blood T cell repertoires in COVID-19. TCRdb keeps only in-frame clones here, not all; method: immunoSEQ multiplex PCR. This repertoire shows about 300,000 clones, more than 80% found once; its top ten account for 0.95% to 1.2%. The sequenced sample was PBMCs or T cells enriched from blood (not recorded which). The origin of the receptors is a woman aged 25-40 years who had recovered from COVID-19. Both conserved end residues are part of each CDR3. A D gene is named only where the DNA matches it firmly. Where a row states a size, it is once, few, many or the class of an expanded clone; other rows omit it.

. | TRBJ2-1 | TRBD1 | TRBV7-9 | TGTGCCAGCAGCATAGGACAGGTTAAAAACAATGAGCAGTTCTTC | CASSIGQVKNNEQFF
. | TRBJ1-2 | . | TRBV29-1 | TGCAGCGTAGCCCTAAATTCCAACTATGGCTACACCTTC | CSVALNSNYGYTF
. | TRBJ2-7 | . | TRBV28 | TGTGCCAGCAGCCCGGCTGCGGGACTTTCCTACGAGCAGTACTTC | CASSPAAGLSYEQYF
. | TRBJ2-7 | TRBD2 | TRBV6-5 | TGTGCCAGCAGTTACTCTCGGGGGGGGTACGAGCAGTACTTC | CASSYSRGGYEQYF
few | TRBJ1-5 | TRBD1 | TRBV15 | TGTGCCACCAGCGGGGGGACAGGCCGGGGTAGTCAGCCCCAGCATTTT | CATSGGTGRGSQPQHF
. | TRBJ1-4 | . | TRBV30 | TGTGCCTGGAGTACCCTAGTTGGTGAAAAACTGTTTTTT | CAWSTLVGEKLFF
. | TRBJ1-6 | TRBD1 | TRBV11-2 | TGTGCCAGCAGCCTTGACAGGGACAATTCACCCCTCCACTTT | CASSLDRDNSPLHF
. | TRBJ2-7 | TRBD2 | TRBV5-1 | TGCGCCAGCGGGCTAGCTAGCGGGTACGAGCAGTACTTC | CASGLASGYEQYF
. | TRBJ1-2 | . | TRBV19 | TGTGCCAGTAGCCCCCATTCAGAGGCTGGCTACACCTTC | CASSPHSEAGYTF
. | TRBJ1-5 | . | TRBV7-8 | TGTGCCAGCAGCTCCACAGGTAGCAATCAGCCCCAGCATTTT | CASSSTGSNQPQHF
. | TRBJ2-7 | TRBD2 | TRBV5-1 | TGCGCCAGCAAGCCGGGGGGAGGATACGAGCAGTACTTC | CASKPGGGYEQYF
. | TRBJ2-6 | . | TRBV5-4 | TGTGCCAGCAGCTCGGGACTCCCTTCTGGGGCCAACGTCCTGACTTTC | CASSSGLPSGANVLTF
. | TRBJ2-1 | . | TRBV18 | TGTGCCAGCTCACCATTTGGGCACAATGAGCAGTTCTTC | CASSPFGHNEQFF
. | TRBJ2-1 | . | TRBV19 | TGTGCCACCGAGGGCTCACCATACAATGAGCAGTTCTTC | CATEGSPYNEQFF
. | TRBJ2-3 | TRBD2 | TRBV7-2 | TGTGCCAGCAGCGTGAGTAGCGGGAGTGGCACAGATACGCAGTATTTT | CASSVSSGSGTDTQYF
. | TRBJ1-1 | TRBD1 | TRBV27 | TGTGCCAGCAGTCCTTCCACAGGGGATCAAGGGGCAAACACTGAAGCTTTCTTT | CASSPSTGDQGANTEAFF
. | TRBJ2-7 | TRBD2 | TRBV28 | TGTGCCAGCAGAAGGGGACTAGCGGGAGTCGAGGCCTACGAGCAGTACTTC | CASRRGLAGVEAYEQYF
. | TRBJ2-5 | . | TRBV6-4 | TGTGCCAGCAGTGACCGGAGGGGAGACAACCAAGAGACCCAGTACTTC | CASSDRRGDNQETQYF
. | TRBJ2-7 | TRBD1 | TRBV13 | TGTGCCAGCAGCTTTGGACAGGGCCTCGAGCAGTACTTC | CASSFGQGLEQYF
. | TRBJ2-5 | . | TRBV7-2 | TGTGCCAGCACCCCCACTAGGAAAGAGACCCAGTACTTC | CASTPTRKETQYF
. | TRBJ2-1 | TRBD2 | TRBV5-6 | TGTGCCAGCAGCTTTACAACTAGCGGGTATCGTAATGAGCAGTTCTTC | CASSFTTSGYRNEQFF
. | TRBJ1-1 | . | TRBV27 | TGTGCCAGCAGTTTCGGGGGGGCGCAAGCTTTCTTT | CASSFGGAQAFF
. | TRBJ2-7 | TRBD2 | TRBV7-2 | TGTGCCAGCAGCGGGACCAGCGGGAGGGACTACGAGCAGTACTTC | CASSGTSGRDYEQYF
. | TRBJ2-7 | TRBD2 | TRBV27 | TGTGCCAGCAGTAGACTAGCGGGAGACTACGAGCAGTACTTC | CASSRLAGDYEQYF